These T cell receptor beta chains were read from a single sample in a study of blood T cells in healthy people across ages. TCRdb fed the 5' RACE reads into MiXCR, producing one record per CDR3 protein. The repertoire holds approximately 1,700,000 distinct CDR3 sequences, with approximately 39% as singletons. Input material: blood. These TCRs come from a human donor in good health. The CDR3 runs from the conserved cysteine through the conserved F or W. Fields, in order: V gene, clone size, CDR3 length, J gene, CDR3 protein. Size is stated for part of the rows, as once, few or many counts, or as a class when the clone is expanded.

v_gene: TRBV2
abundance: NA
len: 13
j_gene: NA
CDR3aa: CASSPHTGGEQYF

v_gene: TRBV3-1
abundance: few
len: 16
j_gene: TRBJ2-3
CDR3aa: CASSRLGDRPGDTQYF

v_gene: TRBV20-1
abundance: once
len: 15
j_gene: TRBJ1-2
CDR3aa: CSAIDGTDFNYDYTF

v_gene: TRBV25-1
abundance: many
len: 16
j_gene: TRBJ2-4
CDR3aa: CASSETGARSKNIQYF

v_gene: TRBV12-3/TRBV12-4
abundance: few
len: 13
j_gene: TRBJ2-1
CDR3aa: CASSKNTPIEQFF

v_gene: TRBV7-2
abundance: few
len: 15
j_gene: TRBJ1-2
CDR3aa: CASSLDPGGDYGYTF

v_gene: TRBV10-3
abundance: NA
len: 13
j_gene: TRBJ1-2
CDR3aa: CAIRGQHTYGYTF

v_gene: TRBV4-2
abundance: once
len: 17
j_gene: TRBJ2-1
CDR3aa: CASSQSVTSGGYNEQFF

v_gene: TRBV12-3/TRBV12-4
abundance: NA
len: 13
j_gene: TRBJ2-1
CDR3aa: CASSQPVGNEQFF

v_gene: TRBV2
abundance: NA
len: 12
j_gene: TRBJ1-2
CDR3aa: CASRDNYYGYTF

v_gene: TRBV7-3
abundance: NA
len: 15
j_gene: TRBJ1-1
CDR3aa: CASSPQPTQNTEAFF

v_gene: TRBV5-5
abundance: NA
len: 16
j_gene: TRBJ2-2
CDR3aa: CASSLGAGQLTGELFF

v_gene: TRBV4-2
abundance: NA
len: 20
j_gene: TRBJ2-1
CDR3aa: CASSPEPGTDSYDTNNEQFF

v_gene: TRBV29-1
abundance: NA
len: 15
j_gene: TRBJ1-1
CDR3aa: CSAPGTGLMNTEAFF

v_gene: TRBV30
abundance: few
len: 14
j_gene: TRBJ2-7
CDR3aa: CAWSVDRGLYEQYF

v_gene: TRBV12-3/TRBV12-4
abundance: NA
len: 14
j_gene: TRBJ2-3
CDR3aa: CASSREVRTDTQYF

v_gene: TRBV4-3
abundance: NA
len: 15
j_gene: TRBJ2-3
CDR3aa: CASSQGDTYIDTQYF

v_gene: TRBV7-9
abundance: few
len: 18
j_gene: TRBJ1-5
CDR3aa: CASSSLDWTDVTNQPQHF

v_gene: TRBV20-1
abundance: few
len: 16
j_gene: TRBJ1-1
CDR3aa: CSAGGGQLTGNTEAFF

v_gene: TRBV9
abundance: NA
len: 14
j_gene: TRBJ1-4
CDR3aa: CASSVGVRDEKLFF